Presented here are 14 T cell receptor beta chains from one specimen sequenced in a study of vaccination and CD4 T cells after COVID-19 (dated by TCRdb to 2022 to 2024). For these TCRs, the target antigens are not known. The method behind the library was PCR. Sequencing instrument: Illumina iSeq 100. DNA from cultured CD4+ T cells was subjected to TCR sequencing with the Oncomine TCR Beta short-read assay at the Johns Hopkins FTIC core. TCRdb reanalyzed the raw reads on its own, using fastp at Q25 for trimming and MiXCR for clone calling, and kept in-frame beta chains. Under each unique CDR3 protein, matching rows form one entry showing the most common genes and DNA. The sample table lists some 13,000 distinct CDR3 sequences, 60% of them with a count of one. The top ten clones comprise around 10% of the sample. Explained via the paper, the treatment or condition label denotes: approximately 11-day PBMC culture with coronavirus spike peptide pools or control peptides (ViraFEST assay).

The starting material was CD4+ T cells from blood, cultured in vitro, obtained before SARS-CoV-2 vaccination. These receptors originate from a human donor who had recovered from COVID-19.

In its sample, this clonotype was seen once. The chain combines TRBV19 with TRBJ1-1; a weak D match, TRBD1 (6 bases). The V gene lost 3 bases and the J gene lost 5 bases, with 19 bases spanning the gap. The CDR3 is 16 amino acids. Per the germline V gene, CDR1 is LNHDA and CDR2 is SQIVND (reference sequence). CDR3 DNA: TGTGCCAGTAGTATGAGGCGGGGGGCGCAGGGGACTGAAGCTTTCTTT. Its protein is CASSMRRGAQGTEAFF.

The genes are TRBV10-3 and TRBJ1-5, with 11 positions matching TRBD1. There are 14 residues in the CDR3. Losses at the gene ends were 5 bases for V and 7 bases for J; bases not matched to a gene: 4. Germline values: CDR1 ENHRY, CDR2 SYGVKD. CDR3 coding DNA: TGTGCCATCAGTAGGACAGGGGGCGAGCAGCCCCAGCATTTT. Encoded protein: CAISRTGGEQPQHF.

The chain employs TRBV6-2 or TRBV6-3 and TRBJ1-1; D is possibly TRBD1 (6 bases). Germline CDR1 and CDR2: MNHEY and SVGEGT. The CDR3 sequence is 14 residues long. Trimming shortened V by 4 bases and J by 1 base, and 10 bases separated the two germline ends. The CDR3 protein is CASSWYRENTEAFF. CDR3 in DNA: TGTGCCAGCAGTTGGTACAGGGAGAACACTGAAGCTTTCTTT.

The J gene is TRBJ1-1, the V gene TRBV6-1; a weak D match, TRBD1 (6 bases). V was shortened by 2 bases and J by 2 bases, with 12 bases between the two germline ends. Germline V CDR1 and CDR2: MNHNS, SASEGT. CDR3 length equals 15 residues. The DNA for the CDR3 is TGTGCCAGCAGTGAACCAGCCAGGGGCAACACTGAAGCTTTCTTT. Residues: CASSEPARGNTEAFF.

V usage is TRBV6-1 and J usage is TRBJ1-1; D is possibly TRBD1 (6 bases). Trimming left V 8 bases short and J 1 base short, with 14 bases between. The CDR3 has 14 residues. CDR1 and CDR2 from the germline V gene are MNHNS and SASEGT. For the CDR3, the DNA is TGTGCCAGCTCTAGGGGGACGACGAACACTGAAGCTTTCTTT. This sequence encodes CASSRGTTNTEAFF.

This rearrangement joins TRBV6-1 to TRBJ2-1; perhaps D is TRBD1 or TRBD2 (5 bases each). The CDR3 is 15 residues long. CDR1 and CDR2 from the germline V gene are MNHNS and SASEGT. V lost 5 bases and J 6 bases, leaving 17 bases between the germline ends. The CDR3 DNA sequence: TGTGCCAGCAGTAAAACCGGGACGGTAAGCAATGAGCAGTTCTTC. Protein sequence: CASSKTGTVSNEQFF.

This chain connects TRBV6-1 to TRBJ1-1; TRBD1 aligns across 7 bases. Germline trimming cut 5 bases from V and 1 base from J; bases unmatched to any gene: 7. Germline CDR1 is MNHNS and CDR2 is SASEGT. The length of the CDR3 is 15 residues. CDR3 sequence reads: CASSRQGRGNTEAFF. For the CDR3, the DNA is TGTGCCAGCAGTCGACAGGGAAGGGGGAACACTGAAGCTTTCTTT.

The gene calls are TRBV7-2 and TRBJ2-2, with a tentative D call TRBD1 (7 bases). This CDR3 is 16 amino acids long. The germline CDR1 and CDR2 sequences are SGHTA and FQGNSA. The ends were cut back, 3 bases at V and 4 bases at J, with 15 bases in the middle. The CDR3 DNA is TGTGCCAGCAGCTTCTCAGGGGGGCCGGGCACCGGGGAGCTGTTTTTT. Its translation: CASSFSGGPGTGELFF. Together with reference TRBV7-2 and TRBJ2-2, the CDR3 gives the full variable domain: GAGVSQSPSNKVTEKGKDVELRCDPISGHTALYWYRQSLGQGLEFLIYFQGNSAPDKSGLPSDRFSAERTGGSVSTLTIQRTQQEDSAVYLCASSFSGGPGTGELFFGEGSRLTVL.

This clonotype has only one observation. The chain is built from TRBV6-1 and TRBJ1-1; D remains unclear. CDR3 size: 14 residues. CDR1 is MNHNS and CDR2 is SASEGT in the germline V gene. The V end was cut by 4 bases, the J end by 4 bases, with 13 bases between. The CDR3 loop is CASSANIVGTEAFF. As DNA, the CDR3 is TGTGCCAGCAGTGCCAACATCGTTGGCACTGAAGCTTTCTTT.

This clonotype was detected only a few times. The J gene is TRBJ1-6, the V gene TRBV20-1, with TRBD1 matching 10 bases. The CDR3 is 14 amino acids. Germline trimming cut 5 bases from V and 9 bases from J; bases unmatched to any gene: 7. Per the germline V gene, CDR1 is DFQATT and CDR2 is SNEGSKA (reference sequence). The CDR3, as DNA: TGCAGTGCTCACACCGGGACAGGGGTTTCACCCCTCCACTTT. Its translation: CSAHTGTGVSPLHF.

V gene TRBV30 combines with J gene TRBJ1-2; no clear D. This CDR3 has 14 residues. Trimming shortened V by 2 bases and J by 0 bases, and 10 bases separated the two germline ends. CDR1 is GTSNPN and CDR2 is SVGIG in the germline V gene (reference sequence). CDR3 nucleotides: TGTGCCTGGAGTACCCGGACCACTAACTATGGCTACACCTTC. This gives the protein CAWSTRTTNYGYTF.

J is TRBJ1-2 and V is TRBV11-3; D not certain. Trimming shortened V by 5 bases and J by 8 bases, and 15 bases separated the two germline ends. Germline CDR1 and CDR2: SGHNT and YENEEA. The CDR3 totals 13 residues. The CDR3 spells CASSPDTAGGYTF. The CDR3 DNA is TGTGCCAGCAGCCCAGATACCGCCGGGGGCTACACCTTC.

This clonotype was observed a few times. The chain couples TRBV20-1 to TRBJ2-6, with TRBD1 matching over 7 bases. The germline CDR1 and CDR2 sequences are DFQATT and SNEGSKA (reference sequence). J gave up 0 bases and V 6 bases, and 8 bases lay outside the gene matches. The CDR3 covers 16 residues. CDR3 nucleotides: TGCAGTGCCGTACGACAGGGCCTCTCTGGGGCCAACGTCCTGACTTTC. Protein product: CSAVRQGLSGANVLTF.

The gene calls are TRBV20-1 and TRBJ2-3, with a weak D call TRBD1 (6 bases). Germline V gene sequence: CDR1 DFQATT, CDR2 SNEGSKA (reference sequence). CDR3 length: 15 residues. The V end was cut by 4 bases, the J end by 1 base, with 15 bases between. CDR3 nucleotides: TGCAGTGCTATCAGACAGGACAAGGGCACAGATACGCAGTATTTT. It encodes CSAIRQDKGTDTQYF.